These 18 T cell receptor beta chains originate from one sample sequenced in a study of T cell responses to AZD1222 COVID-19 vaccine. Profiling relied on immunoSEQ multiplex PCR, and the TCRdb table lists in-frame clones only, not all of them. This sample has 150,000 or so clones, with just under 95% found just once. The specimen was peripheral blood, collected on day 0 of AZD1222 vaccination. The receptors originated from an adult in good health.

The V and J genes are TRBV3-1 (or the pseudogene TRBV3-2) and TRBJ1-2; 10 bases align to TRBD1. This CDR3 comprises 17 residues. From germline, CDR1 is LGHDT and CDR2 YNNKEL (reference sequence). The junction had 16 bases not matched to a gene; V was cut back by 4 bases and J by 8 bases. CDR3: CASSLVPGQGPGQGYTF. The DNA for the CDR3 is TGTGCCAGCAGCCTCGTCCCGGGACAGGGGCCCGGCCAAGGCTACACCTTC.

The chain uses TRBV9 and TRBJ2-5; 8 bases line up with TRBD1. The V gene's germline CDR1 is SGDLS and CDR2 YYNGEE. CDR3 length: 14 residues. V lost 4 bases to trimming and J lost 4 bases; unmatched junction nucleotides: 6. CDR3: CASSPRTGIETQYF. Here the CDR3 DNA reads TGTGCCAGCAGCCCTCGGACAGGGATAGAGACCCAGTACTTC.

The genes are TRBV28 and TRBJ1-1, with TRBD1 as a possible D gene (6 bases). CDR3 length: 15 amino acids. V was clipped by 5 bases and J by 1 base, with 14 bases between them. Germline lookup yields CDR1 MDHEN and CDR2 SYDVKM. CDR3 DNA sequence: TGTGCCAGCAGTCCTGGGGGCGCAAGGAACACTGAAGCTTTCTTT. Its protein is CASSPGGARNTEAFF.

The table lists this clone with a count of one. The chain has TRBV28 and TRBJ1-5, with D maybe TRBD1 (5 bases). This CDR3 comprises 16 residues. The germline V and J ends were trimmed by 6 bases and 2 bases, with 17 bases remaining between them. The germline gives CDR1 MDHEN, CDR2 SYDVKM. CDR3 sequence (DNA): TGTGCCAGCAGAACAAGGGGATTTCGGGGCAATCAGCCCCAGCATTTT. This gives the protein CASRTRGFRGNQPQHF.

This clone was observed once. The CDR3 DNA reads TGTGCCAGCAGCTTAGGGGACAGGGTGTCTGGAAACACCATATATTTT. Its translation is CASSLGDRVSGNTIYF. The gene calls are TRBV7-9 and TRBJ1-3; 9 nucleotides align to TRBD1. Germline V CDR1 and CDR2: SEHNR, FQNEAQ (reference sequence). CDR3 length: 16 amino acids. Trimming removed 1 base from V and 1 base from J; junction bases left unmatched: 2.

The chain is built from TRBV7-2 and TRBJ1-4, with D perhaps matching TRBD1 (5 bases). CDR1 is SGHTA and CDR2 is FQGNSA in the germline V gene. This CDR3 is 14 amino acids long. V shed 7 bases and J shed 7 bases, with 16 bases lying between them. The CDR3 DNA is TGTGCCAGCACGGATGGGCACGGGGGTGAAAAACTGTTTTTT. Its protein is CASTDGHGGEKLFF.

The rearrangement joins TRBV24-1 to TRBJ1-2; D is possibly TRBD1 (5 bases). This CDR3 has 14 residues. The V gene's germline CDR1 is KGHDR and CDR2 SFDVKD. V lost 7 bases, J lost 2 bases, and 13 bases lay in between. The CDR3 reads CATSAPTENYGYTF. In DNA form, the CDR3 reads TGTGCCACCAGCGCTCCGACAGAGAACTATGGCTACACCTTC.

Turning to this clone: Other nucleotide sequences in the sample specify the same CDR3. CDR3 in amino acids: CASSFDRATGELFF. Written as DNA, the CDR3 is TGTGCCAGCAGCTTCGACAGGGCAACCGGGGAGCTGTTTTTT. This sequence joins TRBV7-9 and TRBJ2-2; 7 bases agree with TRBD1. The CDR3 totals 14 residues. V lost 3 bases, J lost 5 bases, and 3 bases stayed unmatched. From germline, CDR1 is SEHNR and CDR2 FQNEAQ (reference sequence).

The gene calls are TRBV6-5 and TRBJ1-1; D not certain. With 3 bases removed from V and 3 bases from J, the gap between germline ends came to 14 bases. CDR3 length: 15 residues. In germline, CDR1 is MNHEY, CDR2 SVGAGI. DNA for the CDR3: TGTGCCAGCAGTTATCAAGGAGTAAAGCACACTGAAGCTTTCTTT. Protein sequence: CASSYQGVKHTEAFF.

The chain uses TRBV14 and TRBJ2-1; D not certain. Germline CDR1 SGHDN, CDR2 FVKESK. V lost 1 base to trimming and J lost 4 bases, with 14 bases between them. This CDR3 is built from 16 residues. DNA of the CDR3: TGTGCCAGCAGCCAAGTGTCGCAGGCATCTTACAATGAGCAGTTCTTC. Its protein is CASSQVSQASYNEQFF. Combining the CDR3 with reference TRBV14 and TRBJ2-1 gives the whole variable domain EAGVTQFPSHSVIEKGQTVTLRCDPISGHDNLYWYRRVMGKEIKFLLHFVKESKQDESGMPNNRFLAERTGGTYSTLKVQPAELEDSGVYFCASSQVSQASYNEQFFGPGTRLTVL.

The chain links TRBV6-5 to TRBJ2-7, with 10 nucleotides matching TRBD2. V gave up 4 bases and J gave up 3 bases; unmatched junction bases: 3. CDR3 size: 14 residues. The germline gives CDR1 MNHEY, CDR2 SVGAGI. The CDR3 is CASSFSSGGYEQYF. CDR3 nucleotide sequence: TGTGCCAGCAGTTTTTCTAGCGGGGGCTACGAGCAGTACTTC.

The V call is TRBV7-9, the J call TRBJ2-5, with TRBD2 identical over 11 bases. The V segment lost 3 bases and the J segment 5 bases; nucleotides outside the gene matches: 8. Per the germline V gene, CDR1 is SEHNR and CDR2 is FQNEAQ (reference sequence). The CDR3 length is 16 residues. The DNA for the CDR3 is TGTGCCAGCAGCTTTCAGGGACTAGCGGACCGGGAGACCCAGTACTTC. Translated, it gives CASSFQGLADRETQYF.

As to this clone: Within the sample, other DNA sequences also encode this same CDR3. The V gene is TRBV6-5, the J gene TRBJ1-5; the D is unclear. The CDR3 covers 13 residues. Germline loops: CDR1 MNHEY, CDR2 SVGAGI. V lost 2 bases, J lost 0 bases, and 2 bases lay in between. CDR3 loop: CASSYGSNQPQHF. The CDR3 DNA sequence: TGTGCCAGCAGTTACGGTAGCAATCAGCCCCAGCATTTT.

Written as DNA, the CDR3 is TGTGCCAGACGACTAGCGGGAGACGAGCAGTACTTC. Its protein is CARRLAGDEQYF. The chain employs TRBV12-3 or TRBV12-4 and TRBJ2-7, with 12 positions matching TRBD2. The ends lost 9 bases at V and 5 bases at J; junction bases unmatched: 2. CDR3 length: 12 residues.

V and J are TRBV28 and TRBJ1-5; possibly TRBD1 for D (5 bases). This CDR3 has 15 amino acids. The V gene lost 6 bases and the J gene lost 4 bases, with 16 bases spanning the gap. CDR1 and CDR2 (germline): MDHEN, SYDVKM. CDR3 protein: CASSPLGPGNQPQHF. In DNA form, the CDR3 reads TGTGCCAGCAGCCCCCTGGGGCCCGGGAATCAGCCCCAGCATTTT.

This chain links TRBV5-8 with TRBJ2-5, with TRBD2 as a possible D gene (5 bases). The CDR3 consists of 17 residues. Germline values: CDR1 SGHTS, CDR2 YDEGEE. Trimming removed 1 base from V and 5 bases from J, with 21 bases in between. This CDR3 is CASSLILGVGDTETQYF. CDR3 DNA sequence: TGTGCCAGCAGCTTGATTTTGGGAGTTGGGGATACCGAGACCCAGTACTTC.

This chain connects TRBV2 to TRBJ2-5, with D uncertain. This CDR3 contains 16 residues. Germline CDR1 and CDR2: SNHLY and FYNNEI. V dropped 7 bases and J dropped 2 bases, with 20 bases sitting between them. The CDR3 protein is CASTNDLVQPQETQYF. The DNA for the CDR3 is TGTGCCAGCACGAACGATTTGGTACAGCCACAAGAGACCCAGTACTTC.

The chain links TRBV19 to TRBJ1-2; 9 positions match TRBD1. The length of the CDR3 is 16 residues. Germline V CDR1 and CDR2: LNHDA, SQIVND (reference sequence). The junction had 9 bases not matched to a gene; V was cut back by 3 bases and J by 4 bases. In nucleotides, the CDR3 is TGTGCCAGTAGTATTCAGGGGACAGGGCGCGGCTATGGCTACACCTTC. Translated, it gives CASSIQGTGRGYGYTF.